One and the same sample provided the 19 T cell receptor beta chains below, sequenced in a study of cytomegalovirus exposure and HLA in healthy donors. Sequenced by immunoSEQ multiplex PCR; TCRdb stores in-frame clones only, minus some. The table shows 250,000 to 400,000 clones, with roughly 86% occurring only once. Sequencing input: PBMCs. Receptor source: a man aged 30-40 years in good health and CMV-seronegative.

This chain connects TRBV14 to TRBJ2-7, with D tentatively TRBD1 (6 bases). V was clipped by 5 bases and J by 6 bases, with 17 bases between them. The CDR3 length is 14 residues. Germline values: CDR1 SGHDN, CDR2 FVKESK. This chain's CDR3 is CASSKSGAPLEQYF. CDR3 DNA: TGTGCCAGCAGCAAGTCAGGGGCCCCTCTCGAGCAGTACTTC.

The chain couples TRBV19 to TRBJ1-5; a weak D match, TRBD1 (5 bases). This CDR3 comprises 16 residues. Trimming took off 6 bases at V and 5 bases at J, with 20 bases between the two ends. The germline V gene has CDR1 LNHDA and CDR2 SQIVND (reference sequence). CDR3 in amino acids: CASSQSPGKGHQPQHF. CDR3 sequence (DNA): TGTGCCAGTAGCCAATCCCCAGGGAAGGGCCATCAGCCCCAGCATTTT.

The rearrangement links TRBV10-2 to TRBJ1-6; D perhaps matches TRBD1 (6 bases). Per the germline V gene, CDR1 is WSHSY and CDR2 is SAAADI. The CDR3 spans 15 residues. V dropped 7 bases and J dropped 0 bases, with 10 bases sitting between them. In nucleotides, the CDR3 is TGCGCCAGCACTACAGGGATCTCCTATAATTCACCCCTCCACTTT. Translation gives CASTTGISYNSPLHF.

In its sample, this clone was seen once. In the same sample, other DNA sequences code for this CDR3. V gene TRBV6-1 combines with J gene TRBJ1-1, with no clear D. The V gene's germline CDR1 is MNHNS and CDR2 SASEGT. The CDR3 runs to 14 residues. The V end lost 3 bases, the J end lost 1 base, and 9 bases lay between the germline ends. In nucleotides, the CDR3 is TGTGCCAGCAGTGAGCTTGGCAGGAACACTGAAGCTTTCTTT. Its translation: CASSELGRNTEAFF.

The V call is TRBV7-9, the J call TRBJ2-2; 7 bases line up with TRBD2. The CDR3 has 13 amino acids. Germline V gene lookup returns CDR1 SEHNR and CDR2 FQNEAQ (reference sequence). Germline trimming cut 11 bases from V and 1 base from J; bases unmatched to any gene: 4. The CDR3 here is CAWDYLNTGELFF. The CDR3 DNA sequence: TGTGCCTGGGACTACCTGAACACCGGGGAGCTGTTTTTT.

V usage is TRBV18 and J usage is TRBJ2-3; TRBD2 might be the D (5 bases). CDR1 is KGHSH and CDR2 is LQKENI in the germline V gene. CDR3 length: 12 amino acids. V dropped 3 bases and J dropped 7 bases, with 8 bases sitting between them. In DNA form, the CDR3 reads TGTGCCAGCTCACCTGGAGGTCATACGCAGTATTTT. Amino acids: CASSPGGHTQYF.

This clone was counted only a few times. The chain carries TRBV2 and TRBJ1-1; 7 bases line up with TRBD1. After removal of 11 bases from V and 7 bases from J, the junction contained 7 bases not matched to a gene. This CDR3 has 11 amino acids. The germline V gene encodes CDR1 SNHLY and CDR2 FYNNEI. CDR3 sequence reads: CAGGQRDEAFF. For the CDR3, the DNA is TGTGCCGGGGGACAGAGAGATGAAGCTTTCTTT.

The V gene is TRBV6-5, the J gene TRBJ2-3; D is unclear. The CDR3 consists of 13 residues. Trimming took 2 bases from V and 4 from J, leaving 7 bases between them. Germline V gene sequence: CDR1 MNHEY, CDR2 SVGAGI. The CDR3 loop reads CASSYPYADTQYF. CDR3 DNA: TGTGCCAGCAGTTACCCCTACGCAGATACGCAGTATTTT.

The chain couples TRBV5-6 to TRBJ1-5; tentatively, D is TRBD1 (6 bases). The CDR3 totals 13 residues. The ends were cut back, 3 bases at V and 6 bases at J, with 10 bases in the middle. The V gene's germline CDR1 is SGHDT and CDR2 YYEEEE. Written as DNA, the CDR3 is TGTGCCAGCAGCTACCGGGACACTCAGCCCCAGCATTTT. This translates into CASSYRDTQPQHF. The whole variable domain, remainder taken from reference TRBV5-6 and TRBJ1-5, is DAGVTQSPTHLIKTRGQQVTLRCSPKSGHDTVSWYQQALGQGPQFIFQYYEEEERQRGNFPDRFSGHQFPNYSSELNVNALLLGDSALYLCASSYRDTQPQHFGDGTRLSIL.

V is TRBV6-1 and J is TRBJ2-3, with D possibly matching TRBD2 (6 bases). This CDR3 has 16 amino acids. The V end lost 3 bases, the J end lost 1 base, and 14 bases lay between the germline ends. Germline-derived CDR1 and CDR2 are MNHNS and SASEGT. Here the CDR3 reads CASSDHRWGGTDTQYF. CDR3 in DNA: TGTGCCAGCAGTGACCACAGGTGGGGGGGCACAGATACGCAGTATTTT.

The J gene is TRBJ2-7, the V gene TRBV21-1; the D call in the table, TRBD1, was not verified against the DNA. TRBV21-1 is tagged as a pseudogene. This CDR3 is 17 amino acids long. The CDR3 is CASTVGQVLDCLHEQYF. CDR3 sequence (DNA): TGTGCCAGCACCGTGGGACAGGTCCTGGATTGTCTCCACGAGCAGTACTTC.

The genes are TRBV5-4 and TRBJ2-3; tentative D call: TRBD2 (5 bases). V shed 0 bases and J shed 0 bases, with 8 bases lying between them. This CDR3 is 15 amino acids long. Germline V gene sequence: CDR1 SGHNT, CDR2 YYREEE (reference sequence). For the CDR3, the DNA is TGTGCCAGCAGCTTGGCCGGGGTCAGCACAGATACGCAGTATTTT. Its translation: CASSLAGVSTDTQYF.

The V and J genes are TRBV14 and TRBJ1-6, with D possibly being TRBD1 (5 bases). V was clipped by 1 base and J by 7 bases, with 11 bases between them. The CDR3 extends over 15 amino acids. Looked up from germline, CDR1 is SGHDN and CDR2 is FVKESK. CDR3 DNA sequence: TGTGCCAGCAGCCAAGGGGGCTTCGGGAATTCACCCCTCCACTTT. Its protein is CASSQGGFGNSPLHF.

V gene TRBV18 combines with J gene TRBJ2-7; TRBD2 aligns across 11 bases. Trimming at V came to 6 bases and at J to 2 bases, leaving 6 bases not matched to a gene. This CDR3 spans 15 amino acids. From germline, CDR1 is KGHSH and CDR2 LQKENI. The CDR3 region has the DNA TGTGCCAGCTCCCCAGCTAGCGGGGGGACCTACGAGCAGTACTTC. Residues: CASSPASGGTYEQYF.

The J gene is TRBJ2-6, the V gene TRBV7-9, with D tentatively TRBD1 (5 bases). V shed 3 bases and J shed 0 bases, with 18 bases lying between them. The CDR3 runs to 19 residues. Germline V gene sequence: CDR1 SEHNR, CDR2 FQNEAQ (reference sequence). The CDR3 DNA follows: TGTGCCAGCAGCTTCGGCACAGGCCGTCCCCGCTCTGGGGCCAACGTCCTGACTTTC. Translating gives CASSFGTGRPRSGANVLTF.

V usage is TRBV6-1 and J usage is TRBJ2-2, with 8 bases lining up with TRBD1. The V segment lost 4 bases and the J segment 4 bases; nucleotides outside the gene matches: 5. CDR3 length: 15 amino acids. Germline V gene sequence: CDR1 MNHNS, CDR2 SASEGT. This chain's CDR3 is CASSAQGAGTGELFF. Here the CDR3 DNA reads TGTGCCAGCAGTGCGCAGGGGGCAGGCACCGGGGAGCTGTTTTTT.

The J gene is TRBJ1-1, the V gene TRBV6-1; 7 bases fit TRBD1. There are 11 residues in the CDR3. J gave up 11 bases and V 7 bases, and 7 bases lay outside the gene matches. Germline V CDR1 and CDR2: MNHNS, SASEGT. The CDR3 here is CASKQQGDAFF. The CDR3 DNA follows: TGTGCCAGCAAACAGCAGGGGGACGCTTTCTTT.

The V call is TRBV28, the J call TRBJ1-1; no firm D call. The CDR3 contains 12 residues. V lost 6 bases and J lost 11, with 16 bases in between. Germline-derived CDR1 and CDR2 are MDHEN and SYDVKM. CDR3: CASSLTVGWAFF. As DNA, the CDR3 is TGTGCCAGCAGCCTCACGGTTGGTTGGGCTTTCTTT.

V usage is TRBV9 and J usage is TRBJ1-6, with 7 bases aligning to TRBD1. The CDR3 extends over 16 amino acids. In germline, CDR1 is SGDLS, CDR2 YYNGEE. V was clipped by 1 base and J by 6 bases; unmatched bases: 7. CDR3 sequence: CASSVLDREPNSPLHF. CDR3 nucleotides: TGTGCCAGCAGCGTACTCGACAGGGAACCTAATTCACCCCTCCACTTT. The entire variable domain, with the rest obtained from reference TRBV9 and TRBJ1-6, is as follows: DSGVTQTPKHLITATGQRVTLRCSPRSGDLSVYWYQQSLDQGLQFLIQYYNGEERAKGNILERFSAQQFPDLHSELNLSSLELGDSALYFCASSVLDREPNSPLHFGNGTRLTVT.